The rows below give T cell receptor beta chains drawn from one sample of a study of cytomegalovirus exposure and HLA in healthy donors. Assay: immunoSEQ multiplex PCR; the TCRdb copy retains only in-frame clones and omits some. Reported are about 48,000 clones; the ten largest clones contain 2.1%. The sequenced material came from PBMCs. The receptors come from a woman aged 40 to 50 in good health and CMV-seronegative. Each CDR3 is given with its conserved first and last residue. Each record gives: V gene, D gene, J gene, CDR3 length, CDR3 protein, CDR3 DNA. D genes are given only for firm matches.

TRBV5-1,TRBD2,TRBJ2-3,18,CASSFGTSGVLTTDTQYF,TGCGCCAGCAGCTTTGGTACTAGCGGGGTCCTAACCACAGATACGCAGTATTTT
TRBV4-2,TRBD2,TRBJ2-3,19,CASSQGWAASGSYTDTQYF,TGTGCCAGCAGCCAAGGCTGGGCGGCTAGCGGGAGTTACACAGATACGCAGTATTTT
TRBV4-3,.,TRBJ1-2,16,CASSQDLGGPRYGYTF,TGCGCCAGCAGCCAAGATCTGGGAGGGCCCCGCTATGGCTACACCTTC
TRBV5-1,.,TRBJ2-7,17,CASSSAGTGIAGGEQYF,TGCGCCAGCAGCTCTGCCGGGACAGGGATAGCGGGAGGCGAGCAGTACTTC
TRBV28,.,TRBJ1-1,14,CASSLYVTNTEAFF,TGTGCCAGCAGTTTATACGTCACTAACACTGAAGCTTTCTTT
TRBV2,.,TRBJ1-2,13,CASTERTRRGYTF,TGTGCCAGCACAGAAAGAACCCGTCGAGGCTACACCTTC
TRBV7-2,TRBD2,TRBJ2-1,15,CASRQAGGFYNEQFF,TGTGCCAGCCGACAAGCGGGAGGTTTTTACAATGAGCAGTTCTTC
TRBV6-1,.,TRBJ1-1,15,CASSPIEGRWTEAFF,TGTGCCAGCAGCCCGATTGAGGGGAGGTGGACTGAAGCTTTCTTT
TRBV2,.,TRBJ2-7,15,CASSGAIGAGYEQYF,TGTGCCAGCAGTGGGGCTATAGGGGCAGGTTACGAGCAGTACTTC
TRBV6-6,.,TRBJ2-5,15,CASSYLGGEQETQYF,TGTGCCAGCAGTTATCTAGGGGGGGAGCAAGAGACCCAGTACTTC
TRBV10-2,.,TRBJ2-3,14,CASSETGGTDTQYF,TGCGCCAGCAGTGAAACGGGGGGCACAGATACGCAGTATTTT
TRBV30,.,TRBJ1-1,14,CAWKAGSMNTEAFF,TGTGCCTGGAAGGCGGGGTCAATGAACACTGAAGCTTTCTTT
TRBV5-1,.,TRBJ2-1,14,CATNRGADDNEQFF,TGCGCCACCAATCGGGGGGCAGACGACAATGAGCAGTTCTTC
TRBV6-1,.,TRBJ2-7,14,CASTGESRLYEQYF,TGTGCCAGCACAGGGGAATCCCGCCTTTACGAGCAGTACTTC
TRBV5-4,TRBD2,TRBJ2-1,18,CASTPPGLAGAGYNEQFF,TGTGCCAGCACTCCCCCGGGACTAGCGGGAGCGGGGTACAATGAGCAGTTCTTC
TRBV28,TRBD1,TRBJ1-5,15,CATRPGQGLVQPQHF,TGTGCCACCCGACCGGGACAGGGGTTAGTTCAGCCCCAGCATTTT
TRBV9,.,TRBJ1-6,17,CASSLDGRVRGNSPLHF,TGTGCCAGCAGCCTCGACGGTCGGGTTCGAGGTAATTCACCCCTCCACTTT
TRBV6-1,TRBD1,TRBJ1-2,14,CASSAIQGLDGYTF,TGTGCCAGCAGTGCGATACAGGGGCTAGATGGCTACACCTTC
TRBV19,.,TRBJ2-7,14,CASSIPGHAYEQYF,TGTGCCAGTAGTATACCGGGACATGCCTACGAGCAGTACTTC
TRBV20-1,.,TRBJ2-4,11,CSARAENIQYF,TGCAGTGCTAGGGCAGAAAACATTCAGTACTTC
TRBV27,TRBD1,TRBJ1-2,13,CASSSTGFSGYTF,TGTGCCAGCAGTTCGACAGGGTTTAGTGGCTACACCTTC
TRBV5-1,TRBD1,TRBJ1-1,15,CASRLRGQGAPEAFF,TGCGCCAGCAGGTTGCGAGGACAGGGGGCCCCTGAAGCTTTCTTT
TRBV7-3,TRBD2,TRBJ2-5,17,CASSLGLAGGFGETQYF,TGTGCCAGCAGCTTAGGACTAGCGGGGGGGTTCGGGGAGACCCAGTACTTC
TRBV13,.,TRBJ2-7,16,CASSLGTGGGLYEQYF,TGTGCCAGCAGCTTAGGGACTGGGGGGGGCTTATACGAGCAGTACTTC